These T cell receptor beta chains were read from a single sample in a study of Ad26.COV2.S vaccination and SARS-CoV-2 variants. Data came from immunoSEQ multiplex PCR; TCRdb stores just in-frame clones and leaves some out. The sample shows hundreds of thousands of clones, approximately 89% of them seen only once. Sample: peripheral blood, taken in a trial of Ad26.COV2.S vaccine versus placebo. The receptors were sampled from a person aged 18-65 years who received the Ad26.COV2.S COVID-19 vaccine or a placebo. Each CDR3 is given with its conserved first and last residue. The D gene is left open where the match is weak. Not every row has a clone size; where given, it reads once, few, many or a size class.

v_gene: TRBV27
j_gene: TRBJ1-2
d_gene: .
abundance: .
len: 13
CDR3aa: CASSFLTNRGYTF
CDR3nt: TGTGCCAGCAGTTTCTTGACCAACAGGGGCTACACCTTC

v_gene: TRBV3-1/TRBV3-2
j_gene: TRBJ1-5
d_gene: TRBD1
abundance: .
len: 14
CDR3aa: CASSQSTGDQPQHF
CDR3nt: TGTGCCAGCAGCCAATCGACAGGGGATCAGCCCCAGCATTTT

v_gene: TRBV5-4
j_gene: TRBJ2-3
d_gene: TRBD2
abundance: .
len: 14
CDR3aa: CASSLGLAGDTQYF
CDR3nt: TGTGCCAGCAGCTTGGGACTAGCTGGAGATACGCAGTATTTT

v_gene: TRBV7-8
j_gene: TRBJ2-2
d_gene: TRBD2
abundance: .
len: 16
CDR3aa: CASSPRGTSGRGELFF
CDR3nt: TGTGCCAGCAGCCCCCGCGGGACTAGCGGGAGGGGGGAGCTGTTTTTT

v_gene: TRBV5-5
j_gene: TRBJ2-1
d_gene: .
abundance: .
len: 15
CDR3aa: CASSLGRGAWNEQFF
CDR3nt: TGTGCCAGCAGCTTGGGAAGGGGCGCGTGGAATGAGCAGTTCTTC

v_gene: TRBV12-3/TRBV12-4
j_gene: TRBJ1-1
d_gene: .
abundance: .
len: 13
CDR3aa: CASSSGGNTEAFF
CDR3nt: TGTGCCAGCAGTTCTGGTGGGAACACTGAAGCTTTCTTT

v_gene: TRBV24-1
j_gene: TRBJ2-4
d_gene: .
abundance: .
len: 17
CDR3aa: CATSDLQGILAKNIQYF
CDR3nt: TGTGCCACCAGTGATTTGCAGGGAATTCTAGCCAAAAACATTCAGTACTTC

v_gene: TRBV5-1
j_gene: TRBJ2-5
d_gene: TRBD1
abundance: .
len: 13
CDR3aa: CASKDGDSITQYF
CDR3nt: TGCGCCAGCAAGGATGGGGACAGTATCACCCAGTACTTC

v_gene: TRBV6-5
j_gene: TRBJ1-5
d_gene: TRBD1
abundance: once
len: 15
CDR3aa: CASRTGQGGNQPQHF
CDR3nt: TGTGCCAGCAGGACGGGACAGGGAGGGAATCAGCCCCAGCATTTT

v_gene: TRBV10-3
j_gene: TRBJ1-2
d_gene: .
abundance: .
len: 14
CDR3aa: CAIRLSDSDYGYTF
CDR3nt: TGTGCCATCAGGCTCAGCGACTCGGACTATGGCTACACCTTC

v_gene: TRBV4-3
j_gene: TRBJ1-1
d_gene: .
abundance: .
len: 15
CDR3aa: CASSQGDWLNTEAFF
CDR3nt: TGCGCCAGCAGCCAGGGGGATTGGTTGAACACTGAAGCTTTCTTT

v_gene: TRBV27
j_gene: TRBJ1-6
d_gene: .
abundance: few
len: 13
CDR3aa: CASSLVGVRALHF
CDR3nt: TGTGCCAGCAGTTTAGTAGGCGTTCGGGCCCTCCACTTT

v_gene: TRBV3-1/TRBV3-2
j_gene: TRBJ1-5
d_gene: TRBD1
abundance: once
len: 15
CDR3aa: CASSPPRQGNQPQHF
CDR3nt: TGTGCCAGCAGCCCTCCCAGACAGGGGAATCAGCCCCAGCATTTT

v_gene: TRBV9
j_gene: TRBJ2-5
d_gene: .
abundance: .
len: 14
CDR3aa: CASSVGFPGETQYF
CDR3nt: TGTGCCAGCAGCGTAGGGTTCCCCGGAGAGACCCAGTACTTC

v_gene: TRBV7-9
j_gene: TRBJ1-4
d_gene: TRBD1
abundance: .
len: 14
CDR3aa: CASSHRGANEKLFF
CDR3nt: TGTGCCAGCAGCCACAGGGGGGCTAATGAAAAACTGTTTTTT

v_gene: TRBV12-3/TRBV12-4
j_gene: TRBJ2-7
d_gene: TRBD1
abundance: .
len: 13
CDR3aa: CATLRQGVYEQYF
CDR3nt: TGTGCCACTCTCCGACAGGGGGTCTACGAGCAGTACTTC

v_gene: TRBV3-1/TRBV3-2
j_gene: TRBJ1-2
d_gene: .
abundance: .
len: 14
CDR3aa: CASSFASGPYGYTF
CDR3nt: TGTGCCAGCAGCTTTGCATCCGGGCCATATGGCTACACCTTC

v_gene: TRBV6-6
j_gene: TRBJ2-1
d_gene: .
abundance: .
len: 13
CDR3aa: CASSRTIYNEQFF
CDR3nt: TGTGCCAGCAGTCGGACAATCTACAATGAGCAGTTCTTC

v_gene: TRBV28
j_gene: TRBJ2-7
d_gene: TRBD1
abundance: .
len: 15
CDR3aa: CASTEGTGGSYEQYF
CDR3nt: TGTGCCAGCACCGAGGGGACAGGGGGGTCCTACGAGCAGTACTTC

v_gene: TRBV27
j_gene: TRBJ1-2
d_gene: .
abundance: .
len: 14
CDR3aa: CASSLAAGQWGYTF
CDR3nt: TGTGCCAGCAGTTTAGCGGCAGGGCAATGGGGCTACACCTTC

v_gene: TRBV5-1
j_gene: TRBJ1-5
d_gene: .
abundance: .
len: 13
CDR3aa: CASGEKNITPQHF
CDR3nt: TGCGCCTCCGGCGAGAAGAATATTACGCCCCAGCATTTT

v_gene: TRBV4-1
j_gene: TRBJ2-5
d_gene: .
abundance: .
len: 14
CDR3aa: CASSPSGGQETQYF
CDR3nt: TGCGCCAGCAGCCCCAGTGGGGGTCAAGAGACCCAGTACTTC

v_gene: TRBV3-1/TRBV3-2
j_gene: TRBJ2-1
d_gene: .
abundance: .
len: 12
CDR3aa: CASSLRPGQQFF
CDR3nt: TGTGCCAGCAGCCTGAGACCGGGACAGCAGTTCTTC

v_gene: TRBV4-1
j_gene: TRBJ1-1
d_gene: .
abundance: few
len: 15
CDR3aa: CASSADQGRNTEAFF
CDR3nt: TGCGCCAGCAGCGCCGACCAGGGGAGGAACACTGAAGCTTTCTTT

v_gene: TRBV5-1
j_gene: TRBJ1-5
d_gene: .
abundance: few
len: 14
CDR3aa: CASSLDQGNQPQHF
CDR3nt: TGCGCCAGCAGCTTGGACCAGGGCAATCAGCCCCAGCATTTT

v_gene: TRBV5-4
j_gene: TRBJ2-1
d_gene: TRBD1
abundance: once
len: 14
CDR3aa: CASSPRQGANEQFF
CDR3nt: TGTGCCAGCAGCCCCCGGCAGGGGGCGAATGAGCAGTTCTTC

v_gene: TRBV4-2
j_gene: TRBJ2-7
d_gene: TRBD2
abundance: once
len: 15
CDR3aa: CASGREASSSYEQYF
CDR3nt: TGTGCCAGCGGGAGGGAGGCGTCAAGCTCCTACGAGCAGTACTTC

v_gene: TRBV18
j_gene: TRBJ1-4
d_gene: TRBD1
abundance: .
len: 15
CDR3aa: CASSEGQGEHEKLFF
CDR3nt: TGTGCCAGCTCAGAGGGACAGGGGGAACATGAAAAACTGTTTTTT

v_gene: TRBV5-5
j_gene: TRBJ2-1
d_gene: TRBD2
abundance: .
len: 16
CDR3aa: CASSLPSGSIYNEQFF
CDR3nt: TGTGCCAGCAGCTTACCTAGCGGGAGTATATACAATGAGCAGTTCTTC

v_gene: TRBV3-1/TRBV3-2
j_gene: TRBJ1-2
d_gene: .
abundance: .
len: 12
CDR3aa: CASSQDTGGYTF
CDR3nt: TGTGCCAGCAGCCAAGATACTGGTGGCTACACCTTC

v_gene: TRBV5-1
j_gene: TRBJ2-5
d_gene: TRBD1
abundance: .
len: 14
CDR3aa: CASSLGDRGETQYF
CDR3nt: TGCGCCAGCAGCTTGGGCGACAGGGGCGAGACCCAGTACTTC

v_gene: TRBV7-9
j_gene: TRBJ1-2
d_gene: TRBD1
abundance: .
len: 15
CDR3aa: CASSLGTGSNYGYTF
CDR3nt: TGTGCCAGCAGCTTAGGGACAGGGTCCAACTATGGCTACACCTTC

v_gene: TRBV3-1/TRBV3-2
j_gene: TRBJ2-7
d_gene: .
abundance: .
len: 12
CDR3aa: CASSQYSYEQYF
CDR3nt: TGTGCCAGCAGCCAATATTCCTACGAGCAGTACTTC

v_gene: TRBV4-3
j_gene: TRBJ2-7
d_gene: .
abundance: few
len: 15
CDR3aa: CASSQELGVSYEQYF
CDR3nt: TGCGCCAGCAGCCAAGAGTTAGGAGTCTCCTACGAGCAGTACTTC

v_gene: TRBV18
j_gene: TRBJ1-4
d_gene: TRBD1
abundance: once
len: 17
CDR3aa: CASSPGTGGVSFGKLFF
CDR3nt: TGTGCCAGCTCACCAGGGACAGGGGGCGTTAGCTTCGGAAAACTGTTTTTT

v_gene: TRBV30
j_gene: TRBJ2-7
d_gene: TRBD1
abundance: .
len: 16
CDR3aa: CAWSPRWGQPTYEQYF
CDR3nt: TGTGCCTGGAGTCCTCGATGGGGACAGCCCACCTACGAGCAGTACTTC

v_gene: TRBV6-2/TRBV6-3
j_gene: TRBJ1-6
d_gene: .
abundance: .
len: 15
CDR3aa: CASSYWRFDNSPLHF
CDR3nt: TGTGCCAGCAGTTACTGGAGATTCGATAATTCACCCCTCCACTTT

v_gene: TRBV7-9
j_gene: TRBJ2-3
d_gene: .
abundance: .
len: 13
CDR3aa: CASSLQPIGTQYF
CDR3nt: TGTGCCAGCAGCTTACAACCTATCGGTACGCAGTATTTT

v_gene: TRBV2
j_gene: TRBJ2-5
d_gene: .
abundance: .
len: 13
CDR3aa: CAGTGSPGETQYF
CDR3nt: TGTGCCGGGACCGGTTCCCCTGGAGAGACCCAGTACTTC

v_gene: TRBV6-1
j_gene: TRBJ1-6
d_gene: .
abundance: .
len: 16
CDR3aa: CASSVQGISYNSPLHF
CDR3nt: TGTGCCAGCAGTGTCCAGGGGATCTCCTATAATTCACCCCTCCACTTT

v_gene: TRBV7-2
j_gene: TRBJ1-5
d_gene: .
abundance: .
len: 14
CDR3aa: CASSLVQGNQPQHF
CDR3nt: TGTGCCAGCAGCTTAGTACAGGGCAATCAGCCCCAGCATTTT

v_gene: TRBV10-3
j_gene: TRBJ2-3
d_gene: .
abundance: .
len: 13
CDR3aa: CAISAPSTDTQYF
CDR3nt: TGTGCCATCAGTGCCCCTAGCACAGATACGCAGTATTTT

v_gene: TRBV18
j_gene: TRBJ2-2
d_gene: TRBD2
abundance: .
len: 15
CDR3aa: CASSPREGQSGELFF
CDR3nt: TGTGCCAGCTCACCAAGGGAGGGCCAATCCGGGGAGCTGTTTTTT

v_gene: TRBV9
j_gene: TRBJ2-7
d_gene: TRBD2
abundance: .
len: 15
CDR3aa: CASSPGLAGSYEQYF
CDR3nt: TGTGCCAGCAGCCCCGGACTAGCGGGATCCTACGAGCAGTACTTC

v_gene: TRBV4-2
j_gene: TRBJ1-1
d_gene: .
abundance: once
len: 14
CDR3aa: CASSQEEPGTEAFF
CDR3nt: TGTGCCAGCAGCCAAGAGGAACCAGGAACTGAAGCTTTCTTT

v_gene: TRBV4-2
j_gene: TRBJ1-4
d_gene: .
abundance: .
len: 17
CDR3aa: CASSQMGGRIGNEKLFF
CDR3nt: TGTGCCAGCAGCCAAATGGGGGGCCGGATCGGTAATGAAAAACTGTTTTTT

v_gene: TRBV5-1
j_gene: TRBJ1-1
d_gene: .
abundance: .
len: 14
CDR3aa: CASSRLRGGTEAFF
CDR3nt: TGCGCCAGCAGCCGCCTCAGGGGAGGCACTGAAGCTTTCTTT

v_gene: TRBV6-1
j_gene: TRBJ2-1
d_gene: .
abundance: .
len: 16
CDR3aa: CASSGSGGRSYNEQFF
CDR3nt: TGTGCCAGCAGTGGTAGTGGAGGGAGGTCCTACAATGAGCAGTTCTTC

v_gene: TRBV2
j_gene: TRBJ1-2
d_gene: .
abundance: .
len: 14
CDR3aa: CASSRDRSAYGYTF
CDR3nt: TGTGCCAGCAGTCGTGACAGGAGCGCCTATGGCTACACCTTC